This T cell receptor (beta chain) was captured in a study of blood T cell repertoires in COVID-19. CDR1 MDHEN and CDR2 SYDVKM come from the germline V gene. J gave up 4 bases and V 6 bases, and 29 bases lay outside the gene matches. The CDR3 contains 23 residues. Original processing notes: Reference gene primer amplification gave nucleated cell count estimates. The data were produced by immunoSEQ multiplex PCR, yet TCRdb's version contains in-frame clones alone and is incomplete. V and J calls and clone size are given by that table; D and trimming were obtained from the DNA. Here the sample spans under 170,000 clones, approximately 86% being singletons.

The chain links TRBV28 to TRBJ2-2; 10 positions agree with TRBD2. Sequencing used peripheral blood. The source of this sequence is a man between 65 and 79 years old with acute or convalescent COVID-19. The CDR3 DNA reads as TGTGCCAGCAGAGGGGTGGAATTAAGGCTGCTTGGTGGGACTAGCGTGACCACCGGGGAGCTGTTTTTT. Amino acid sequence: CASRGVELRLLGGTSVTTGELFF.